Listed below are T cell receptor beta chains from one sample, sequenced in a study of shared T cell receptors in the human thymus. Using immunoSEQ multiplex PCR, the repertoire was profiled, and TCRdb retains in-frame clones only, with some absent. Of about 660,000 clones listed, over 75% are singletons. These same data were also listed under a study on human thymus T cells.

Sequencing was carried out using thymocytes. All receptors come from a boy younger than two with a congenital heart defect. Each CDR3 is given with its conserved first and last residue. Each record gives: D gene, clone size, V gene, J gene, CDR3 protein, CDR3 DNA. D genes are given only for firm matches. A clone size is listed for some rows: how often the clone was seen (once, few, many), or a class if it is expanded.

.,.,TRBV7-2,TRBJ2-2,CASSLGLASTGELFF,TGTGCCAGCAGCTTAGGTTTAGCTAGCACGGGGGAGCTGTTTTTT
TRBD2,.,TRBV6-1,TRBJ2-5,CASRSGTPETQYF,TGTGCCAGCAGGAGCGGGACTCCTGAGACCCAGTACTTC
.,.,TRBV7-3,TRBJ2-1,CASSHQWAGTMNEQFF,TGTGCCAGCAGTCACCAGTGGGCCGGGACAATGAATGAGCAGTTCTTC
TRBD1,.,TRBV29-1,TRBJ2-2,CSVEQRTGTGAGELFF,TGCAGCGTTGAGCAAAGGACCGGGACAGGGGCCGGGGAGCTGTTTTTT
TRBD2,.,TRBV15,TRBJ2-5,CATSKGGGGETQYF,TGTGCCACCAGCAAAGGAGGCGGGGGAGAGACCCAGTACTTC
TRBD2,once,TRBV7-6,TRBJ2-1,CASSLPTLRGGHNEQFF,TGTGCCAGCAGCTTACCCACTCTCCGGGGGGGCCACAATGAGCAGTTCTTC
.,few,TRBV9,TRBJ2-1,CASSITGEVGNEQFF,TGTGCCAGCAGCATTACAGGCGAAGTAGGCAATGAGCAGTTCTTC
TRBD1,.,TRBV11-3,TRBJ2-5,CASSFRTGETQYF,TGTGCCAGCAGCTTCCGGACAGGAGAGACCCAGTACTTC
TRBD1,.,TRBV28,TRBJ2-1,CASSPTGGAVNEQFF,TGTGCCAGCAGTCCCACAGGGGGCGCCGTCAATGAGCAGTTCTTC
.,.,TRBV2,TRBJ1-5,CASSDSGRAEGNQPQHF,TGTGCCAGCAGTGACTCCGGCAGGGCGGAAGGCAATCAGCCCCAGCATTTT
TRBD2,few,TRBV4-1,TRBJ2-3,CASSQDSGLAGPTDTQYF,TGCGCCAGCAGCCAAGACTCCGGACTAGCGGGGCCCACAGATACGCAGTATTTT
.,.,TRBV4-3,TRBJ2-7,CASGQEGPRQVSSYEQYF,TGCGCCAGCGGCCAAGAGGGCCCCCGACAGGTGAGCTCCTACGAGCAGTACTTC
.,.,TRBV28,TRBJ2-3,CASSPHTDTQYF,TGTGCCAGCAGTCCCCACACAGATACGCAGTATTTT
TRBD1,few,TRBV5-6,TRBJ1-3,CASSADRDSGNTIYF,TGTGCCAGCAGCGCCGACAGGGACTCTGGAAACACCATATATTTT
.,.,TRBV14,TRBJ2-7,CASSPNPGGSYEQYF,TGTGCCAGCAGCCCTAATCCCGGGGGCTCCTACGAGCAGTACTTC
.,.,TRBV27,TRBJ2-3,CASGCSSRGDTQYF,TGTGCCAGCGGGTGTAGCTCCAGGGGAGATACGCAGTATTTT
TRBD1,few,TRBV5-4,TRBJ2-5,CASSSTGLVETQYF,TGTGCCAGCAGCTCGACAGGGTTGGTAGAGACCCAGTACTTC
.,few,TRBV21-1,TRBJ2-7,CASSTRGSQGSYEQYF,TGTGCCAGCAGCACCAGAGGTTCCCAGGGTTCCTACGAGCAGTACTTC
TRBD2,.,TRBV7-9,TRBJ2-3,CASSYYRTSGHSTDTQYF,TGTGCCAGCAGCTATTACCGGACTAGCGGCCATAGCACAGATACGCAGTATTTT
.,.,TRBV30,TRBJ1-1,CACLDVGNTEAFF,TGTGCCTGCCTAGACGTTGGTAACACTGAAGCTTTCTTT
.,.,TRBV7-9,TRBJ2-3,CASSPPLSGGIHPTQYF,TGTGCCAGCAGCCCACCCCTAAGCGGCGGGATTCACCCGACGCAGTATTTT
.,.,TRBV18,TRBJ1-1,CASSPAATEAFF,TGTGCCAGCTCACCAGCGGCCACTGAAGCTTTCTTT
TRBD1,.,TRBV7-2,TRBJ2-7,CASSRRTGGSFAYEQYF,TGTGCCAGCAGCCGCCGGACAGGGGGGAGTTTCGCTTACGAGCAGTACTTC
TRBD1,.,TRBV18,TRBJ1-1,CASSPSTGTGILQGTEAFF,TGTGCCAGCTCACCATCCACCGGGACAGGTATCTTACAGGGCACTGAAGCTTTCTTT
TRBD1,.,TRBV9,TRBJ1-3,CASSPHPRGAYTIYF,TGTGCCAGCAGCCCACATCCCAGGGGGGCATACACCATATATTTT
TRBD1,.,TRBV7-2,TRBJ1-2,CASIPPLGGGLHGYTF,TGTGCCAGCATCCCCCCACTCGGAGGGGGCCTGCATGGCTACACCTTC
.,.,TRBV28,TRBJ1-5,CASSLERQSNQPQHF,TGTGCCAGCAGTTTAGAAAGACAGTCCAATCAGCCCCAGCATTTT
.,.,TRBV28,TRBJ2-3,CASSLDPQGGTLSWSGLSLDTQYF,TGTGCCAGCAGTTTAGATCCCCAGGGAGGGACACTTTCATGGTCGGGACTATCATTAGATACGCAGTATTTT
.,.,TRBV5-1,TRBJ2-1,CASSMDSEQFF,TGCGCCAGCAGCATGGACAGTGAGCAGTTCTTC
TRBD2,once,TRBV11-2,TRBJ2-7,CASREGLGVFEESYEQYF,TGTGCCAGCCGGGAGGGACTAGGGGTATTTGAAGAGTCCTACGAGCAGTACTTC
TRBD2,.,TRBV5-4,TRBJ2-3,CASRSLDDLTSGGTDTQYF,TGTGCCAGCAGATCCCTCGATGACCTGACTAGCGGGGGGACAGATACGCAGTATTTT
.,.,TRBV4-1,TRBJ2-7,CASSQERGYEQYF,TGCGCCAGCAGCCAAGAGAGGGGGTACGAGCAGTACTTC
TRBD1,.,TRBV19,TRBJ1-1,CASRDGTGITEAFF,TGTGCCAGTAGGGATGGGACAGGGATCACTGAAGCTTTCTTT
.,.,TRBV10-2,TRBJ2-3,CASSVGTTDTQYF,TGCGCCAGCAGTGTCGGTACCACAGATACGCAGTATTTT
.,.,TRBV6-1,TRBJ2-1,CASSEGGLSYNEQFF,TGTGCCAGCAGTGAAGGGGGCCTCTCCTACAATGAGCAGTTCTTC
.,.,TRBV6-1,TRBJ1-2,CASRSPRVNYGYTF,TGTGCCAGCAGGAGTCCCAGGGTAAACTATGGCTACACCTTC
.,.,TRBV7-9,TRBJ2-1,CASSPDSALRDEQFF,TGTGCCAGCAGCCCCGACAGTGCCCTTCGCGATGAGCAGTTCTTC